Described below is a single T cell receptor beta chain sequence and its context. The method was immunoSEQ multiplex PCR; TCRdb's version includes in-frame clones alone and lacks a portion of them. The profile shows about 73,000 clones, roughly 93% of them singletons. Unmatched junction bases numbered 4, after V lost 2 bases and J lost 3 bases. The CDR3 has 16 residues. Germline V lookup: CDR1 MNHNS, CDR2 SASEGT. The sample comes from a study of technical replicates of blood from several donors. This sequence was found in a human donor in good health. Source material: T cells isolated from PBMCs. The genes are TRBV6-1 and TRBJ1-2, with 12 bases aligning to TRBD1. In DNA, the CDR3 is TGTGCCAGCAGTGAACGGGGACAGGGGGCGTACTATGGCTACACCTTC. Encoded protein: CASSERGQGAYYGYTF.